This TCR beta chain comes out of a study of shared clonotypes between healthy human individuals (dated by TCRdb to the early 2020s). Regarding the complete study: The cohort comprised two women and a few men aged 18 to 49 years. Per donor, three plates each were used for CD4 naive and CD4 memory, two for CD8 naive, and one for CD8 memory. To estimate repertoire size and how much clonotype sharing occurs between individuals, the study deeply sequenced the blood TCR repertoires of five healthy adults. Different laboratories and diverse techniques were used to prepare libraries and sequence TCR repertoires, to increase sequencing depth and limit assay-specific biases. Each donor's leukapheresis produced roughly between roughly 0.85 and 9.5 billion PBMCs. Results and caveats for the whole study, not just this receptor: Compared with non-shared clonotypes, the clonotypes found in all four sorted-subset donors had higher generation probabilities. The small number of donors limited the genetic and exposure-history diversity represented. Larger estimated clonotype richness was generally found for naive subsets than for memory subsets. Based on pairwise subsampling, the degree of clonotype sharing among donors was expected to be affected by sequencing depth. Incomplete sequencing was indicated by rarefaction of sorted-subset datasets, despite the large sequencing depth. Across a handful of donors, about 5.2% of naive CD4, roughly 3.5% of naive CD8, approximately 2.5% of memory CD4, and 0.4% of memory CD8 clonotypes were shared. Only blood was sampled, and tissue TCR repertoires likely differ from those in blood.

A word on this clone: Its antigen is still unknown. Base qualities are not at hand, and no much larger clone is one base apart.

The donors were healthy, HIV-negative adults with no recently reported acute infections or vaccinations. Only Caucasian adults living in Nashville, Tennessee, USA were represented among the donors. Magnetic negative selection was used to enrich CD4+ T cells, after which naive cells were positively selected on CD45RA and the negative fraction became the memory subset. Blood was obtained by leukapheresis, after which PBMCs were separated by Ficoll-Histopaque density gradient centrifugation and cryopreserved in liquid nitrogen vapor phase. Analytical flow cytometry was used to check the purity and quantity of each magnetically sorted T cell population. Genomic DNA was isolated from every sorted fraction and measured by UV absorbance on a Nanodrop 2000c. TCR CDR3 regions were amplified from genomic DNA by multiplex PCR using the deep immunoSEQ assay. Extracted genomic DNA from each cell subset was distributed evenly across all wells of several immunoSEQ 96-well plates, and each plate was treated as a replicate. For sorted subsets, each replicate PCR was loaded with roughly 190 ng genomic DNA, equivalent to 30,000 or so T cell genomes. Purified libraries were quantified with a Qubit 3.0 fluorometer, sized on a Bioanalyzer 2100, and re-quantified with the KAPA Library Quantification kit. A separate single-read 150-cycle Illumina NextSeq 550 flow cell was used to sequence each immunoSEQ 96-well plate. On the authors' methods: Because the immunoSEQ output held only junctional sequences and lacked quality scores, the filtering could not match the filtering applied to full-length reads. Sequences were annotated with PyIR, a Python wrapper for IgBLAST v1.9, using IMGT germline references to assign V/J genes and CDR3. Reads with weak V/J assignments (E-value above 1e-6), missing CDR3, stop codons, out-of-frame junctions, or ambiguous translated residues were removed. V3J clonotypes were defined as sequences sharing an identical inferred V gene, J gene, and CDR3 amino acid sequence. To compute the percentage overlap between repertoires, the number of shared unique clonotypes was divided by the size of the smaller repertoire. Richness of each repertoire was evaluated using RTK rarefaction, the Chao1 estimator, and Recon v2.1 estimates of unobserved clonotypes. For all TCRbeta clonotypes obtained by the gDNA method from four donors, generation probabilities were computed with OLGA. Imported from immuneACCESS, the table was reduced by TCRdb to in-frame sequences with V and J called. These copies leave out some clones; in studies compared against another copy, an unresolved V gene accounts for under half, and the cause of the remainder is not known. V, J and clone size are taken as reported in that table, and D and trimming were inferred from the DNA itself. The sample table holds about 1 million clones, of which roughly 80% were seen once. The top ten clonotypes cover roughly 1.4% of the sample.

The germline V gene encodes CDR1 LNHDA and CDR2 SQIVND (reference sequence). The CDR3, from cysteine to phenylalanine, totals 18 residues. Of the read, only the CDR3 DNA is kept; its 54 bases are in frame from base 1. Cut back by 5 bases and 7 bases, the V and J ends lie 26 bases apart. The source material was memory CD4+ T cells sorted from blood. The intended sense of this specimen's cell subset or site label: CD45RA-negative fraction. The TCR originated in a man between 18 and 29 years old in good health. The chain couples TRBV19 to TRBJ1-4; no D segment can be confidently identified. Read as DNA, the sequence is TGTGCCAGTAGTCTGGAGGCGCGGTGGGGAAAATCAGGTGAAAAACTGTTTTTT. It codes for CASSLEARWGKSGEKLFF.